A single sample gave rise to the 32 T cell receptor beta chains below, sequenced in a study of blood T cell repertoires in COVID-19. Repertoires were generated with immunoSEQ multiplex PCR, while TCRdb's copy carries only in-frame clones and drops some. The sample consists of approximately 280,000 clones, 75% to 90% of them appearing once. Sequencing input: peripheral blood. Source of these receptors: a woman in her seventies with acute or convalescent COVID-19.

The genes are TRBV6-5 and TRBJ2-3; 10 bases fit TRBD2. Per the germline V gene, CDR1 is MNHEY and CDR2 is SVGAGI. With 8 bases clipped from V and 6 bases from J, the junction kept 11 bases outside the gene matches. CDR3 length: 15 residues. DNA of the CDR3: TGTGCCAGCTGGGCGGGCCTAGCGGGGGCGGATACGCAGTATTTT. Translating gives CASWAGLAGADTQYF.

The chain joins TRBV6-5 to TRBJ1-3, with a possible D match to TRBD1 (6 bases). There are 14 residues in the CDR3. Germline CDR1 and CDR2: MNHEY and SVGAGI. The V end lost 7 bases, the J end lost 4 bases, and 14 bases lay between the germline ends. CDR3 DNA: TGTGCCAGCACCCCCAGGGGCGCCGGAAACACCATATATTTT. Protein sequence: CASTPRGAGNTIYF.

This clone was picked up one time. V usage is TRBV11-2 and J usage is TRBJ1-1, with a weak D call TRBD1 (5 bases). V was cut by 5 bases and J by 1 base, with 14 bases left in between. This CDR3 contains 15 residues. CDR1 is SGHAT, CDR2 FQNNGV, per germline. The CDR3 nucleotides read TGTGCCAGCAGCCAACTTCGGGGGGGGAACACTGAAGCTTTCTTT. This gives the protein CASSQLRGGNTEAFF.

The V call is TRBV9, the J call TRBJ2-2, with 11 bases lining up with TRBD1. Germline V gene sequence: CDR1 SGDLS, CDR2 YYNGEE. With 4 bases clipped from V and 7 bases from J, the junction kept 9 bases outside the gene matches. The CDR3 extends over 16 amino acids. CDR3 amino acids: CASSPHGQGANGELFF. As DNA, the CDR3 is TGTGCCAGCAGCCCCCACGGACAGGGGGCAAACGGGGAGCTGTTTTTT.

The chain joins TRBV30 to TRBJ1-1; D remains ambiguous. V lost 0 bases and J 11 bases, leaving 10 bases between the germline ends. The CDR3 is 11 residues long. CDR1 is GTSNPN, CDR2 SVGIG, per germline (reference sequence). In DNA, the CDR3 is TGTGCCTGGAGTGTAGACGGGTTGGCTTTCTTT. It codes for CAWSVDGLAFF.

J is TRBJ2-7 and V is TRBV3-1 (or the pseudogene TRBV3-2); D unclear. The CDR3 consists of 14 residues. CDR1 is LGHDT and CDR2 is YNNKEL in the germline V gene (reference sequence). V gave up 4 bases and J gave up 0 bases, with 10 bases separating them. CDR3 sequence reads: CASSPTRSSYEQYF. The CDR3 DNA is TGTGCCAGCAGCCCGACCCGGAGCTCCTACGAGCAGTACTTC.

The CDR3 loop reads CASSAGETGLGEKLFF. Here the CDR3 DNA reads TGTGCCAGCAGCGCGGGAGAAACAGGGCTGGGTGAAAAACTGTTTTTT. J is TRBJ1-4 and V is TRBV7-9, with D perhaps TRBD1 (6 bases). This CDR3 is built from 16 residues. V dropped 5 bases and J dropped 7 bases, with 20 bases sitting between them. The germline V gene has CDR1 SEHNR and CDR2 FQNEAQ (reference sequence).

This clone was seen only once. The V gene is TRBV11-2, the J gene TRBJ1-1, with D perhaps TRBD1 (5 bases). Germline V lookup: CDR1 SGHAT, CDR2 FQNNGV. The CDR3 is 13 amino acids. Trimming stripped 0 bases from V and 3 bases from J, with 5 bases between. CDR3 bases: TGTGCCAGCAGCTTAGAGGGGCACACTGAAGCTTTCTTT. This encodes CASSLEGHTEAFF.

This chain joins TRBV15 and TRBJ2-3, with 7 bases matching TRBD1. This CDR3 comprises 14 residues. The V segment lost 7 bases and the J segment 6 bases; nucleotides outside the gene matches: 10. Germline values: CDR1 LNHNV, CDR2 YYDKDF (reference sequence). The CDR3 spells CATKLGQVADTQYF. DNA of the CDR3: TGTGCCACCAAACTCGGACAGGTGGCCGATACGCAGTATTTT.

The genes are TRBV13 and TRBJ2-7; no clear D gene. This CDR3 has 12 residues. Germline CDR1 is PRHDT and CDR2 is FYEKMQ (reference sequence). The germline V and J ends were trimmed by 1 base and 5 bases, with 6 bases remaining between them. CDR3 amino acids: CASSLAEHEQYF. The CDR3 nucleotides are TGTGCCAGCAGCTTAGCCGAGCACGAGCAGTACTTC.

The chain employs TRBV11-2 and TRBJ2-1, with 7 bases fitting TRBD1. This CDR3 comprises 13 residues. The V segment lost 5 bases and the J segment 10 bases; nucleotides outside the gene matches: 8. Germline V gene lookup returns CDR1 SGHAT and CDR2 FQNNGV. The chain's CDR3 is CASSLGTAGEQFF. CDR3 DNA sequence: TGTGCCAGCAGCCTCGGGACAGCCGGGGAGCAGTTCTTC. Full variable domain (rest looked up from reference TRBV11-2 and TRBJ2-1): EAGVAQSPRYKIIEKRQSVAFWCNPISGHATLYWYQQILGQGPKLLIQFQNNGVVDDSQLPKDRFSAERLKGVDSTLKIQPAKLEDSAVYLCASSLGTAGEQFFGPGTRLTVL.

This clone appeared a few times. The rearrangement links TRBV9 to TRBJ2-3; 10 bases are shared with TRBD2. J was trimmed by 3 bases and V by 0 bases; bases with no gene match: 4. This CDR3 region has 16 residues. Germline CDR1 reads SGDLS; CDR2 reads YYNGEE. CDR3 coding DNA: TGTGCCAGCAGCGTAGCTTCTAGCGGGGGTACAGATACGCAGTATTTT. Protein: CASSVASSGGTDTQYF. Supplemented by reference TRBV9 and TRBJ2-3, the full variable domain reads DSGVTQTPKHLITATGQRVTLRCSPRSGDLSVYWYQQSLDQGLQFLIQYYNGEERAKGNILERFSAQQFPDLHSELNLSSLELGDSALYFCASSVASSGGTDTQYFGPGTRLTVL.

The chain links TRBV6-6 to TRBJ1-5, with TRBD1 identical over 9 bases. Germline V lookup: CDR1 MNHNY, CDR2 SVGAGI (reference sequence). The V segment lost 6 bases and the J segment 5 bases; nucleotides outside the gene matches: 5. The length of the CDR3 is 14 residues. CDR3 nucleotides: TGTGCCAGCAGCTGGACAGGGGACCATCAGCCCCAGCATTTT. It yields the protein CASSWTGDHQPQHF.

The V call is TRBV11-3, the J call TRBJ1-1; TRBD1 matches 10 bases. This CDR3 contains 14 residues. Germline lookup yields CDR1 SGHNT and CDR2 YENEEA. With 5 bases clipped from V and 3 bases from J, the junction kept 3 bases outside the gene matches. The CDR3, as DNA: TGTGCCAGCAGCAGGGACAGGGGCCACACTGAAGCTTTCTTT. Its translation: CASSRDRGHTEAFF.

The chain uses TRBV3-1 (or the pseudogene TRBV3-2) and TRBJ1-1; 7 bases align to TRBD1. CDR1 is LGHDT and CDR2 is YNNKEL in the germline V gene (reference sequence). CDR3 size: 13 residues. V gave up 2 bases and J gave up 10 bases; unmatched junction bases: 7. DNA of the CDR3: TGTGCCAGCAGCCAAACAGGGGCCGTGGGAGCTTTCTTT. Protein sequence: CASSQTGAVGAFF.

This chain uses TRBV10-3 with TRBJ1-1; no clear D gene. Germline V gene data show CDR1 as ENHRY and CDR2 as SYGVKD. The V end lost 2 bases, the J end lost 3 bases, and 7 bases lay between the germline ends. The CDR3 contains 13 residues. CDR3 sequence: CAISEAPDTEAFF. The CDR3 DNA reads TGTGCCATCAGTGAGGCGCCGGACACTGAAGCTTTCTTT.

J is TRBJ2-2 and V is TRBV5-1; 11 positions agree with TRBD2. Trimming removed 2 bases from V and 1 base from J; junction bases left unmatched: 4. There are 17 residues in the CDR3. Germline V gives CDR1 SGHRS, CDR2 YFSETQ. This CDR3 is CASSFFLAGGNTGELFF. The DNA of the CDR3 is TGCGCCAGCAGCTTCTTCCTAGCGGGGGGGAACACCGGGGAGCTGTTTTTT.

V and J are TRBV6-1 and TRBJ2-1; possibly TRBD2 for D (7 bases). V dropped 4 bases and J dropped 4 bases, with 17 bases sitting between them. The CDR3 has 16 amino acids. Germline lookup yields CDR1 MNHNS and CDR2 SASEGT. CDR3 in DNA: TGTGCCAGCAGTGCACTTCGGGCGGGGGCTTACAATGAGCAGTTCTTC. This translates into CASSALRAGAYNEQFF.

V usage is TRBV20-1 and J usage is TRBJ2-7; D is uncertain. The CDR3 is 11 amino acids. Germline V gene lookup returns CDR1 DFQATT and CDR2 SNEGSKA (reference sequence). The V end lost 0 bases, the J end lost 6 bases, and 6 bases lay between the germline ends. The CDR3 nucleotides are TGCAGTGCTAGAGATAGAAGCGAGCAGTACTTC. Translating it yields CSARDRSEQYF.

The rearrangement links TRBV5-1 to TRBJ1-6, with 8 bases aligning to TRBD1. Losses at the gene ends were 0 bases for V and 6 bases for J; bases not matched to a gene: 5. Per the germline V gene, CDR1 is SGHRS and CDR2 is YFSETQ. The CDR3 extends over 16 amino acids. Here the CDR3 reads CASSLEQGGRNSPLHF. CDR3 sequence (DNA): TGCGCCAGCAGCTTGGAACAGGGGGGTCGTAATTCACCCCTCCACTTT.

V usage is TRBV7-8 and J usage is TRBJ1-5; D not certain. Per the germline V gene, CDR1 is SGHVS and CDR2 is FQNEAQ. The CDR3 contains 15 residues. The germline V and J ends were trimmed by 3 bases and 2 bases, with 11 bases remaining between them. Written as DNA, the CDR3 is TGTGCCAGCAGCTTTCGGGTCCTGGGCAATCAGCCCCAGCATTTT. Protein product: CASSFRVLGNQPQHF. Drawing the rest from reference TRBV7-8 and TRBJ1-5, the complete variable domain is GAGVSQSPRYKVAKRGQDVALRCDPISGHVSLFWYQQALGQGPEFLTYFQNEAQLDKSGLPSDRFFAERPEGSVSTLKIQRTQQEDSAVYLCASSFRVLGNQPQHFGDGTRLSIL.

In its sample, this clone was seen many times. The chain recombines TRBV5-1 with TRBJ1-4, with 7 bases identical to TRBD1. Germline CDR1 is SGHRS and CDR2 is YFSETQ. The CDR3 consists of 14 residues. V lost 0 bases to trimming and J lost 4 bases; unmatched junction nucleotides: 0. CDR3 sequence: CASSLGDSNEKLFF. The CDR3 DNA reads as TGCGCCAGCAGCTTGGGGGACAGTAATGAAAAACTGTTTTTT.

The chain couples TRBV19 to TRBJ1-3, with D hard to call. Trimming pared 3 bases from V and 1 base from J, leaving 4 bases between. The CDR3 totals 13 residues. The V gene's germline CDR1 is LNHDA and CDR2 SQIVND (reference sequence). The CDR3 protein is CASSIHSGNTIYF. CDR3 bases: TGTGCCAGTAGTATCCATTCTGGAAACACCATATATTTT. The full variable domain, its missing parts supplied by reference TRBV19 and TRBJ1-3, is DGGITQSPKYLFRKEGQNVTLSCEQNLNHDAMYWYRQDPGQGLRLIYYSQIVNDFQKGDIAEGYSVSREKKESFPLTVTSAQKNPTAFYLCASSIHSGNTIYFGEGSWLTVV.

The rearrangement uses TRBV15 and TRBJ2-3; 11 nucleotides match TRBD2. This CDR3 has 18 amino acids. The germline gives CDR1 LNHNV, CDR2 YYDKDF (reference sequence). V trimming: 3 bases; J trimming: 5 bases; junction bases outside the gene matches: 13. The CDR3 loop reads CATSSAPGLAGGGDTQYF. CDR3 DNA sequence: TGTGCCACCAGCAGCGCTCCAGGGCTAGCGGGGGGAGGAGATACGCAGTATTTT.

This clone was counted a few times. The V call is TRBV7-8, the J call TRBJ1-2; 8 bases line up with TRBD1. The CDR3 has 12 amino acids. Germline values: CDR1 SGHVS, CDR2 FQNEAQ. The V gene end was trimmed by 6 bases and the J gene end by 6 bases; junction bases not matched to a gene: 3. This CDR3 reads CASRTGGNGYTF. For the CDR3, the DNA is TGTGCCAGCAGAACAGGGGGTAATGGCTACACCTTC.

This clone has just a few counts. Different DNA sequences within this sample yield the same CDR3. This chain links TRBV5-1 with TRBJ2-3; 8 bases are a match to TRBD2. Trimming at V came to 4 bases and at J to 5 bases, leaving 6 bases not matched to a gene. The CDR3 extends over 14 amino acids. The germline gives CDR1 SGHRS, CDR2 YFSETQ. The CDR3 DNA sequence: TGCGCCAGCAGCCCCGGACTAGCCGGAGATACGCAGTATTTT. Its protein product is CASSPGLAGDTQYF.

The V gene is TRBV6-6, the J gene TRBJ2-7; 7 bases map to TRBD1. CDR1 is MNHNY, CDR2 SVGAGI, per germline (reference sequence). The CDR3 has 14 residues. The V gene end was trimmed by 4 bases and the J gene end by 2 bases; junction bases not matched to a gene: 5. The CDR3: CASSFGTATYEQYF. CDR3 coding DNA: TGTGCCAGCAGTTTCGGGACAGCCACCTACGAGCAGTACTTC.

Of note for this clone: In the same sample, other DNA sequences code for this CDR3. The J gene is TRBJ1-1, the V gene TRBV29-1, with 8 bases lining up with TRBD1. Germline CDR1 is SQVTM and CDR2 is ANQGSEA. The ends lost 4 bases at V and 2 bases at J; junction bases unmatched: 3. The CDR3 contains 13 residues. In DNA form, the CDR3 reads TGCAGCGTTGGACAGGGGCTTAACACTGAAGCTTTCTTT. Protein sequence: CSVGQGLNTEAFF.

The CDR3 region is CASTRTGTHYEQYF. The DNA of the CDR3 is TGTGCCAGTACTCGGACAGGGACCCACTACGAGCAGTACTTC. The chain has TRBV19 and TRBJ2-7; TRBD1 agrees at 8 bases. The CDR3 runs 14 residues. V lost 7 bases to trimming and J lost 3 bases; unmatched junction nucleotides: 8. Germline V gene sequence: CDR1 LNHDA, CDR2 SQIVND (reference sequence).

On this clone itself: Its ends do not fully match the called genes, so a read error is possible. CDR3 sequence: CASSRTGTSGGAVVF. The DNA for the CDR3 is TGTGCCAGCAGCCGCACCGGGACTAGCGGGGGGGCAGTGGTCTTC. The gene calls are TRBV9 and TRBJ2-1; the match to TRBD2 covers 16 bases. Germline CDR1 and CDR2: SGDLS and YYNGEE. The CDR3 consists of 15 residues.

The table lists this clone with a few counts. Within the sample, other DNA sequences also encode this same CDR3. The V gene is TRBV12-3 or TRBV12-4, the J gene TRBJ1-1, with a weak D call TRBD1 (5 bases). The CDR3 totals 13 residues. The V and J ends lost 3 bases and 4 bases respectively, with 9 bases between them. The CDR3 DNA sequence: TGTGCCAGCAGTTTGGTGGGGGGCACTGAAGCTTTCTTT. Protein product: CASSLVGGTEAFF.

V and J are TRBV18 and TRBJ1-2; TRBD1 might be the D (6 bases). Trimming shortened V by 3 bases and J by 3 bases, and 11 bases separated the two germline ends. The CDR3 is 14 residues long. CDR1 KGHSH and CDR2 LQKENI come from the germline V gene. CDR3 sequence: CASSPKAGDYGYTF. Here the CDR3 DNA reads TGTGCCAGCTCACCCAAGGCAGGGGACTATGGCTACACCTTC.